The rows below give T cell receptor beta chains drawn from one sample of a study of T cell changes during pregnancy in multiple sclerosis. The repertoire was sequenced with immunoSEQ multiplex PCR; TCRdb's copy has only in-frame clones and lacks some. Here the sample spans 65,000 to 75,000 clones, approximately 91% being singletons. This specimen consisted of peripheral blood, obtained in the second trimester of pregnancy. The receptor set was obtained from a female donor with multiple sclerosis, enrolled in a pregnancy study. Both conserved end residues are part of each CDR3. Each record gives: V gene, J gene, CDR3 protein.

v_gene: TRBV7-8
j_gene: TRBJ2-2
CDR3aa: CASSRRSELLTGELFF

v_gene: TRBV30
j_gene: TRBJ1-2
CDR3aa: CAWSLRQGSYTF

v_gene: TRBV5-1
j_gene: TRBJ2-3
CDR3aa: CASSLPTAGDTQYF

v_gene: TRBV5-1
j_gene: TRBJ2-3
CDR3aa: CASSLASRTREDTQYF

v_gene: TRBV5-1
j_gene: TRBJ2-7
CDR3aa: CASSLVAGGPYEQYF

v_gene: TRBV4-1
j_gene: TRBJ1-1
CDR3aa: CASSRDTGRTEAFF

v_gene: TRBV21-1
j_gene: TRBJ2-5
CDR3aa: CASSRRDRGSYQETQYF

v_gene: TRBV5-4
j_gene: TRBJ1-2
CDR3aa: CASSLAGGGYGYTF

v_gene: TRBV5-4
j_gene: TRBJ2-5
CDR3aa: CASSTQFTGPQETQYF

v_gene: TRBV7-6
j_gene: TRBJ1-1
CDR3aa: CASSLGGTLNTEAFF

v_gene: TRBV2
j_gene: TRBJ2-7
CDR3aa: CASSSQPWSSGEQYF

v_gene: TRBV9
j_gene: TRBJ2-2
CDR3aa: CASSVGLSGVISGELFF

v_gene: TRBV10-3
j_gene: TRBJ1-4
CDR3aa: CAISESGGQNEKLFF

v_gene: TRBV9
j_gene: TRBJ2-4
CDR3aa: CASSVGQGAKNIQYF

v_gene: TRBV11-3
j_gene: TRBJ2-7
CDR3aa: CASSYSGSPYEQYF

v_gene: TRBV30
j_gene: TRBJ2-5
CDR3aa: CAWDRGLIGETQYF

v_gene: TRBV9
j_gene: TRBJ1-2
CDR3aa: CASSVGIGGGRRYGYTF

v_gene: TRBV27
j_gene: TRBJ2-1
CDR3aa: CASTGLAGASYNEQFF

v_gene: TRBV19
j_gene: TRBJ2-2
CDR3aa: CASSIGRTGSFTGELFF

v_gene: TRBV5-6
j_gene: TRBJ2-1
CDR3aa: CASSREAISSYNEQFF

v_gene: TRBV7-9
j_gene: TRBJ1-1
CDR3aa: CASSLGGSHYEAFF

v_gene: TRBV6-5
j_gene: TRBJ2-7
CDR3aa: CASLRAGGTYEQYF

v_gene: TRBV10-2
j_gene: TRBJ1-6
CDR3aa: CASSPRANSPLHF

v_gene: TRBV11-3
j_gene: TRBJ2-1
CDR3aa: CASSAYGGREQFF

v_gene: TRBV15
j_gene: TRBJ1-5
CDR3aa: CATSDTGQQSGNQPQHF

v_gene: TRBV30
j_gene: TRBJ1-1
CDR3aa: CAWSVMAGTEAFF